This is a list of T cell receptor beta chains from one sample in a study of cytomegalovirus exposure and HLA in healthy donors. The method was immunoSEQ multiplex PCR; TCRdb's version includes in-frame clones alone and lacks a portion of them. The sample carries some 150,000 clones, approximately 82% recorded once. Sequencing was done on a sample of PBMCs. These receptor sequences come from a woman aged 40-49 years in good health and CMV-seronegative. The CDR3 runs from the conserved cysteine through the conserved F or W. The D gene is left open where the match is weak. Clone size is not always given. Where it is, it says once, few, many or a class for expanded clones.

j_call,v_call,clone_size,d_call,cdr3_aa,cdr3_nt
TRBJ2-2,TRBV6-6,NA,TRBD1,CASHIRTGVTGELFF,TGTGCCAGCCATATACGGACAGGGGTCACCGGGGAGCTGTTTTTT
TRBJ2-7,TRBV7-2,once,NA,CASSSKRAGNEQYF,TGTGCCAGCAGCTCGAAGCGGGCGGGGAACGAGCAGTACTTC
TRBJ2-1,TRBV7-3,NA,TRBD1,CASSLMAGLTGALYNEQFF,TGTGCCAGCAGCTTAATGGCGGGTCTAACAGGGGCGCTATACAATGAGCAGTTCTTC
TRBJ2-7,TRBV6-6,few,TRBD2,CASKGSGSRYEQYF,TGTGCCAGCAAGGGTAGCGGGAGCCGGTACGAGCAGTACTTC
TRBJ2-5,TRBV7-9,NA,NA,CASSLGQLETQYF,TGTGCCAGCAGCTTAGGACAGCTAGAGACCCAGTACTTC
TRBJ1-2,TRBV5-4,NA,TRBD1,CASSQTGTYGYTF,TGTGCCAGCAGCCAGACAGGGACTTATGGCTACACCTTC
TRBJ2-3,TRBV5-1,NA,NA,CASRPIQGFDTQYF,TGCGCCAGCCGTCCCATTCAGGGTTTCGATACGCAGTATTTT
TRBJ2-5,TRBV27,once,NA,CASTAGILTQETQYF,TGTGCCAGCACTGCAGGGATTTTAACACAAGAGACCCAGTACTTC
TRBJ2-2,TRBV7-2,NA,TRBD2,CASRNPTSGRRTGELFF,TGTGCCAGCAGAAACCCTACTAGCGGGAGGAGGACCGGGGAGCTGTTTTTT
TRBJ1-5,TRBV2,NA,NA,CAGASSAGKPQHF,TGTGCCGGAGCATCTTCGGCGGGAAAGCCCCAGCATTTT
TRBJ1-6,TRBV2,NA,NA,CASSLGSSYNSPLHF,TGTGCCAGCAGTTTGGGGAGCTCCTATAATTCACCCCTCCACTTT
TRBJ2-3,TRBV7-9,NA,NA,CSSTDPFGRSGTDTQYF,TGTTCCAGCACCGATCCTTTCGGGAGATCGGGCACAGATACGCAGTATTTT
TRBJ2-7,TRBV11-2,few,TRBD2,CASSLGELAGVVSNEQYF,TGTGCCAGCAGCTTAGGGGAACTAGCGGGAGTTGTCTCCAACGAGCAGTACTTC
TRBJ2-1,TRBV7-3,NA,NA,CASSLRSDNEQFF,TGTGCCAGCAGCCTCCGGTCTGACAATGAGCAGTTCTTC
TRBJ1-5,TRBV19,NA,TRBD1,CASSTERTGGGQPQHF,TGTGCCAGTAGTACCGAAAGGACAGGGGGCGGTCAGCCCCAGCATTTT
TRBJ2-5,TRBV5-1,NA,TRBD2,CASSSLQREQETQYF,TGCGCCAGCAGCTCGCTCCAGCGGGAGCAAGAGACCCAGTACTTC
TRBJ1-1,TRBV5-3,NA,TRBD1,CARSPRSRQGENGEAFF,TGTGCCAGAAGCCCAAGGTCCCGACAGGGGGAGAATGGTGAAGCTTTCTTT
TRBJ2-7,TRBV7-2,NA,NA,CASSTAGISEQYF,TGTGCCAGCAGTACAGCAGGCATTTCCGAGCAGTACTTC
TRBJ2-1,TRBV9,NA,NA,CASSVGAFSEQFF,TGTGCCAGCAGCGTAGGGGCCTTCAGTGAGCAGTTCTTC
TRBJ1-2,TRBV4-2,once,TRBD1,CASSQDDMGQAGYGYTF,TGTGCCAGCAGCCAAGATGATATGGGACAGGCGGGCTATGGCTACACCTTC
TRBJ2-6,TRBV11-2,once,NA,CASSLGGGAGANVLTF,TGTGCCAGCAGCTTAGGAGGGGGAGCTGGGGCCAACGTCCTGACTTTC
TRBJ1-2,TRBV5-5,NA,NA,CASSLETGTGYTF,TGTGCCAGCAGCTTGGAGACAGGAACTGGCTACACCTTC